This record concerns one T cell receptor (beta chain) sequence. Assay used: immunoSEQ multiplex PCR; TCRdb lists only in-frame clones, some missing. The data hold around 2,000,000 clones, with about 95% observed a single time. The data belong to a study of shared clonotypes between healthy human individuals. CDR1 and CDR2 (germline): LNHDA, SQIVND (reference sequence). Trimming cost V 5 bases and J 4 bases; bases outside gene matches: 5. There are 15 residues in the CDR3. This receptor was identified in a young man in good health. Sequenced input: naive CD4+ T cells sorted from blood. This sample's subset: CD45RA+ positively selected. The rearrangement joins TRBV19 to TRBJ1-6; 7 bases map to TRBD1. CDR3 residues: CASSPRDRYNSPLHF. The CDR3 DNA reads TGTGCCAGTAGTCCCCGGGACAGATATAATTCACCCCTCCACTTT.